The 20 T cell receptor beta chains listed next were all sequenced from one sample in a study of CD8 T cells in ankylosing spondylitis (dated by TCRdb to the late 2010s). General conclusions and limits of the study: Blood from ankylosing spondylitis patients appeared to be characterized by a TCR beta motif composed of roughly 8 highly homologous amino acid variants.

Antigens for these TCRs are unknown. Libraries came from 5' RACE. The instrument given in TCRdb is Illumina HiSeq 2500. Starting from the raw public reads, TCRdb applied fastp trimming at Q25, assembled clones with MiXCR and retained in-frame beta chains. Rows are unified per CDR3 protein, each entry keeping the most common DNA and genes. This sample holds about 460,000 distinct CDR3 sequences; over 4% were observed only once. In total, the top ten clones hold 3% to 4% of the sample. The sample consisted of blood, either unsorted or a sorted T cell fraction (not recorded which). The origin of the receptors is a male donor with ankylosing spondylitis.

This clonotype was counted ten times or more. The chain couples TRBV29-1 to TRBJ1-6; 8 bases line up with TRBD1. The V gene end was trimmed by 6 bases and the J gene end by 8 bases; junction bases not matched to a gene: 6. Germline values: CDR1 SQVTM, CDR2 ANQGSEA. The length of the CDR3 is 13 residues. This CDR3 is CSVGQGWDSPLHF. The CDR3 DNA reads TGCAGCGTCGGACAGGGCTGGGATTCACCCCTCCACTTT.

This clonotype came up many times. The chain has TRBV29-1 and TRBJ2-5; 12 bases agree with TRBD1. Per the germline V gene, CDR1 is SQVTM and CDR2 is ANQGSEA. Germline trimming cut 6 bases from V and 4 bases from J; bases unmatched to any gene: 9. The CDR3 spans 15 residues. CDR3 residues: CSVKTGQGARETQYF. CDR3 nucleotide sequence: TGCAGCGTGAAAACGGGACAGGGGGCAAGAGAGACCCAGTACTTC.

This clonotype was picked up many times. This chain links TRBV5-1 with TRBJ1-1; maybe TRBD1 (5 bases). CDR3 length: 13 residues. The germline V gene has CDR1 SGHRS and CDR2 YFSETQ. Trimming took 2 bases from V and 5 from J, leaving 10 bases between them. The CDR3 DNA reads TGCGCCAGCAGCTTCACTCGGGGGACTGAAGCTTTCTTT. It translates to CASSFTRGTEAFF. The variable domain in full, with the rest retrieved from reference TRBV5-1 and TRBJ1-1, is KAGVTQTPRYLIKTRGQQVTLSCSPISGHRSVSWYQQTPGQGLQFLFEYFSETQRNKGNFPGRFSGRQFSNSRSEMNVSTLELGDSALYLCASSFTRGTEAFFGQGTRLTVV.

This clonotype was seen ten or more times. The chain joins TRBV5-1 to TRBJ1-2; the match to TRBD1 covers 7 bases. Unmatched junction bases numbered 6, after V lost 0 bases and J lost 4 bases. The CDR3 sequence is 15 residues long. CDR1 and CDR2 from the germline V gene are SGHRS and YFSETQ. The CDR3 bases are TGCGCCAGCAGCTTGGGACAGGGAGCCCTCTATGGCTACACCTTC. Residues: CASSLGQGALYGYTF.

This clonotype was counted many times. This chain connects TRBV5-1 to TRBJ2-1; D tentatively fits TRBD1 or TRBD2 (5 bases each). The CDR3 runs 15 residues. Trimming stripped 7 bases from V and 0 bases from J, with 14 bases between. The germline V gene has CDR1 SGHRS and CDR2 YFSETQ. Here the CDR3 DNA reads TGCGCCAGCCGCTGGGACCCAAGCTCCTACAATGAGCAGTTCTTC. Translation: CASRWDPSSYNEQFF. Full variable domain (missing parts from reference TRBV5-1 and TRBJ2-1): KAGVTQTPRYLIKTRGQQVTLSCSPISGHRSVSWYQQTPGQGLQFLFEYFSETQRNKGNFPGRFSGRQFSNSRSEMNVSTLELGDSALYLCASRWDPSSYNEQFFGPGTRLTVL.

The chain recombines TRBV6-1 with TRBJ2-1; 9 bases are shared with TRBD1. Looked up from germline, CDR1 is MNHNS and CDR2 is SASEGT. CDR3 length: 16 amino acids. Germline trimming cut 5 bases from V and 3 bases from J; bases unmatched to any gene: 8. This CDR3 is CASSPGTGFIYNEQFF. CDR3 sequence (DNA): TGTGCCAGCAGTCCCGGGACAGGGTTTATCTACAATGAGCAGTTCTTC.

In its sample, this clonotype was seen many times. The J gene is TRBJ2-7, the V gene TRBV15, with D unresolved. CDR3 size: 14 residues. The germline gives CDR1 LNHNV, CDR2 YYDKDF (reference sequence). V gave up 5 bases and J gave up 3 bases, with 14 bases separating them. As DNA, the CDR3 is TGTGCCACCAGCGCCCGCCGTGGGGACTACGAGCAGTACTTC. This sequence encodes CATSARRGDYEQYF.

This clonotype was recorded many times. This rearrangement joins TRBV7-8 to TRBJ1-1; D is ambiguous. CDR3 length equals 14 residues. Germline CDR1 SGHVS, CDR2 FQNEAQ. With 6 bases removed from V and 1 base from J, the gap between germline ends came to 12 bases. The CDR3 is CASRSRVGNTEAFF. The CDR3 bases are TGTGCCAGCAGGTCGAGGGTTGGGAACACTGAAGCTTTCTTT.

This clonotype was seen repeatedly, ten times or more. The chain has TRBV4-1 and TRBJ2-1; 12 bases match TRBD2. Germline V gene data show CDR1 as MGHRA and CDR2 as YSYEKL. With 5 bases clipped from V and 9 bases from J, the junction kept 17 bases outside the gene matches. The CDR3 is made up of 18 amino acids. This chain's CDR3 is CASSDPRGVLAGGLEQFF. As DNA, the CDR3 is TGCGCCAGCAGCGATCCCCGAGGGGTGCTAGCGGGAGGGCTTGAGCAGTTCTTC.

This clonotype was detected many times. The rearrangement links TRBV20-1 to TRBJ1-1; 7 bases agree with TRBD1. Germline trimming cut 6 bases from V and 10 bases from J; bases unmatched to any gene: 5. Germline CDR1 and CDR2: DFQATT and SNEGSKA (reference sequence). The CDR3 spans 10 residues. This CDR3 is CSAWDSGAFF. The CDR3, as DNA: TGCAGTGCCTGGGACAGCGGAGCTTTCTTT.

This chain connects TRBV10-3 to TRBJ2-1; TRBD2 is a possible D gene (6 bases). With 0 bases removed from V and 3 bases from J, the gap between germline ends came to 9 bases. The CDR3 runs 15 residues. Germline V gene sequence: CDR1 ENHRY, CDR2 SYGVKD. CDR3 residues: CAISESSSGYNEQFF. CDR3 DNA sequence: TGTGCCATCAGTGAGTCGAGTAGCGGCTACAATGAGCAGTTCTTC.

This clonotype showed up many times. The chain employs TRBV20-1 and TRBJ1-1; tentatively, D is TRBD1 (5 bases). This CDR3 is built from 17 residues. Looked up from germline, CDR1 is DFQATT and CDR2 is SNEGSKA (reference sequence). Trimming stripped 2 bases from V and 4 bases from J, with 23 bases between. CDR3 sequence: CSARRLMRRQPRTEAFF. The CDR3 bases are TGCAGTGCTAGACGTCTAATGAGGAGACAGCCCCGCACTGAAGCTTTCTTT.

This clonotype occurred many times. The chain combines TRBV6-2 or TRBV6-3 with TRBJ2-2, with a possible D match to TRBD2 (7 bases). Germline V CDR1 and CDR2: MNHEY, SVGEGT. V lost 6 bases, J lost 4 bases, and 15 bases lay in between. The CDR3 is 15 residues long. CDR3 nucleotides: TGTGCCAGCAGGAGGGGGGGAACCGTCACCGGGGAGCTGTTTTTT. The encoded protein is CASRRGGTVTGELFF.

This clonotype showed up many times. This sequence joins TRBV2 and TRBJ2-3; possibly TRBD1 or TRBD2 for D (6 bases each). Trimming removed 8 bases at V and 1 base at J, with 13 bases between. Germline V gene lookup returns CDR1 SNHLY and CDR2 FYNNEI. There are 14 residues in the CDR3. Here the CDR3 reads CASRPGAGTDTQYF. For the CDR3, the DNA is TGTGCCAGCCGTCCGGGGGCCGGCACAGATACGCAGTATTTT.

This clonotype was seen ten or more times. The J gene is TRBJ2-7, the V gene TRBV29-1; D is unclear. V gave up 2 bases and J gave up 2 bases, with 13 bases separating them. The CDR3 is made up of 14 amino acids. CDR1 and CDR2 (germline): SQVTM, ANQGSEA. Here the CDR3 reads CSVESAPGAYEQYF. DNA for the CDR3: TGCAGCGTTGAAAGCGCGCCAGGAGCCTACGAGCAGTACTTC.

In its sample, this clonotype was seen many times. J is TRBJ2-7 and V is TRBV12-3 or TRBV12-4; 8 nucleotides match TRBD1. This CDR3 region has 14 residues. Trimming took 5 bases from V and 4 from J; bases not matched to a gene: 7. The CDR3 here is CASSSTGGKYEQYF. The CDR3 DNA reads as TGTGCCAGCAGTAGTACAGGGGGAAAATACGAGCAGTACTTC.

In this sample, this clonotype turned up many times. The V gene is TRBV5-1, the J gene TRBJ2-3; a weak D match, TRBD2 (5 bases). Germline V lookup: CDR1 SGHRS, CDR2 YFSETQ. Trimming removed 1 base at V and 4 bases at J, with 10 bases between. The CDR3 is 14 amino acids. The CDR3 DNA follows: TGCGCCAGCAGCTTGCGCCTAGCCGCAGATACGCAGTATTTT. It yields the protein CASSLRLAADTQYF.

The rearrangement uses TRBV20-1 and TRBJ2-2, with unresolved D. The CDR3 consists of 13 residues. Trimming cost V 5 bases and J 1 base, with 8 bases left between them. Germline CDR1 DFQATT, CDR2 SNEGSKA (reference sequence). The DNA of the CDR3 is TGCAGTGCTGAAAGACAGAACACCGGGGAGCTGTTTTTT. This codes for CSAERQNTGELFF.

Ten or more counts support this clonotype. V usage is TRBV5-5 and J usage is TRBJ1-4, with D tentatively TRBD1 (5 bases). Trimming removed 2 bases from V and 3 bases from J, with 17 bases in between. This CDR3 has 17 amino acids. Germline assignment: CDR1 SGHKS and CDR2 YYEKEE (reference sequence). The CDR3 reads CASSFDRWKRPNEKLFF. The CDR3 DNA reads TGTGCCAGCAGCTTTGACAGATGGAAAAGACCTAATGAAAAACTGTTTTTT.

The table lists this clonotype with a few counts. The CDR3: CASSFADGRPEETQYF. The CDR3 bases are TGTGCCAGCAGTTTCGCAGACGGCCGGCCCGAAGAGACCCAGTACTTC. The rearrangement joins TRBV28 to TRBJ2-5; D is unresolved. V was clipped by 3 bases and J by 3 bases, with 17 bases between them. The CDR3 totals 16 residues. Germline V gives CDR1 MDHEN, CDR2 SYDVKM.